One and the same sample provided the 23 T cell receptor beta chains below, sequenced in a study of cytomegalovirus exposure and HLA in healthy donors. 60 Vbeta and 13 Jbeta primers were used in PCR. Clones were sequenced by immunoSEQ multiplex PCR, and TCRdb holds only the in-frame ones, with some missing. The repertoire holds roughly 79,000 clones, with roughly 80% as singletons. The sample was PBMCs. The receptors shown here come from a woman between 50 and 59 years old in good health and CMV-seropositive.

This chain connects TRBV15 to TRBJ2-7, with D possibly matching TRBD1 (7 bases). Between the trimmed V and J ends, which lost 1 base and 4 bases, there was a span of 14 bases. Germline lookup yields CDR1 LNHNV and CDR2 YYDKDF (reference sequence). This CDR3 is built from 15 residues. CDR3 region: CATSRGTGGGYEQYF. CDR3 nucleotide sequence: TGTGCCACCAGCAGAGGGACAGGTGGAGGGTACGAGCAGTACTTC.

This clone came up a few times. The chain couples TRBV28 to TRBJ2-5, with 11 bases identical to TRBD1. There are 15 residues in the CDR3. Germline V lookup: CDR1 MDHEN, CDR2 SYDVKM. The V and J ends lost 5 bases and 5 bases, in that order; junction bases with no gene match: 7. The CDR3 reads CASSTTRDRGETQYF. The CDR3 coding sequence is TGTGCCAGCAGTACCACCCGGGACAGGGGGGAGACCCAGTACTTC.

This clone was picked up one time. The CDR3, as DNA: TGTGCTAGTGGTTTTCGGACAGGGAGCACCGGGGAGCTGTTTTTT. This codes for CASGFRTGSTGELFF. The V call is TRBV12-5, the J call TRBJ2-2; 8 nucleotides align to TRBD1. With V trimmed by 3 bases and J by 4 bases, 4 bases remained unmatched. Germline V gene lookup returns CDR1 LGHNT and CDR2 FRNRAP. This CDR3 has 15 residues.

The rearrangement uses TRBV19 and TRBJ2-2, with 9 bases identical to TRBD2. V lost 5 bases and J lost 6; bases outside the gene matches: 7. The CDR3 totals 15 residues. Germline assignment: CDR1 LNHDA and CDR2 SQIVND (reference sequence). CDR3 bases: TGTGCCAGTAGTGGAGCGGGAGGTCGGCCCGGGGAGCTGTTTTTT. It codes for CASSGAGGRPGELFF.

CDR3 residues: CASSEPGQGYYEQYF. CDR3 sequence (DNA): TGTGCCAGCAGTGAGCCGGGACAGGGTTACTACGAGCAGTACTTC. The chain is built from TRBV6-1 and TRBJ2-7, with 9 nucleotides matching TRBD1. V trimming: 3 bases; J trimming: 3 bases; junction bases outside the gene matches: 6. Per the germline V gene, CDR1 is MNHNS and CDR2 is SASEGT. There are 15 residues in the CDR3.

The V gene is TRBV5-6, the J gene TRBJ2-7; 14 bases match TRBD2. Germline CDR1 SGHDT, CDR2 YYEEEE. This CDR3 has 18 amino acids. The V gene end was trimmed by 4 bases and the J gene end by 3 bases; junction bases not matched to a gene: 12. The CDR3 loop reads CASSAGLAGVSRHYEQYF. In DNA form, the CDR3 reads TGTGCCAGCAGCGCGGGACTAGCGGGAGTCTCCCGACACTACGAGCAGTACTTC.

The chain employs TRBV19 and TRBJ2-1; TRBD2 agrees at 11 bases. J was trimmed by 9 bases and V by 2 bases; bases with no gene match: 9. Germline V gene lookup returns CDR1 LNHDA and CDR2 SQIVND (reference sequence). The CDR3 totals 16 residues. CDR3 DNA: TGTGCCAGTAGTATACTCCAGGGACTAGCGGTCCCTGAGCAGTTCTTC. This codes for CASSILQGLAVPEQFF. Using reference TRBV19 and TRBJ2-1 for the parts outside the CDR3, the full variable domain is DGGITQSPKYLFRKEGQNVTLSCEQNLNHDAMYWYRQDPGQGLRLIYYSQIVNDFQKGDIAEGYSVSREKKESFPLTVTSAQKNPTAFYLCASSILQGLAVPEQFFGPGTRLTVL.

The chain links TRBV4-1 to TRBJ2-2; 13 bases align to TRBD2. Trimming cost V 5 bases and J 1 base; bases outside gene matches: 7. CDR1 and CDR2 (germline): MGHRA, YSYEKL. The CDR3 is made up of 18 amino acids. Here the CDR3 reads CASSSPGLAGKNTGELFF. The CDR3 DNA sequence: TGCGCCAGCAGCTCACCGGGACTAGCGGGAAAGAACACCGGGGAGCTGTTTTTT.

The CDR3 DNA follows: TGTGCCAGCAGCGTAGGGAACAGGGCGGGCTCACCCCTCCACTTT. It is translated as CASSVGNRAGSPLHF. This sequence joins TRBV9 and TRBJ1-6; D possibly corresponds to TRBD1 (6 bases). V was trimmed by 0 bases and J by 10 bases, leaving 14 bases between them. Germline loops: CDR1 SGDLS, CDR2 YYNGEE. The CDR3 runs to 15 residues.

The rearrangement joins TRBV5-6 to TRBJ1-2; possible D gene TRBD1, 5 bases. Germline V gene sequence: CDR1 SGHDT, CDR2 YYEEEE. CDR3 length: 14 amino acids. Trimming took off 5 bases at V and 8 bases at J, with 19 bases between the two ends. The CDR3 reads CASRYGPTGDGYTF. CDR3 coding DNA: TGTGCCAGCAGATACGGGCCGACGGGGGACGGCTACACCTTC.

The gene calls are TRBV11-2 and TRBJ2-7, with 8 bases lining up with TRBD2. CDR1 SGHAT and CDR2 FQNNGV come from the germline V gene. The trim removed 2 bases at V and 3 bases at J, leaving 9 bases unmatched. The length of the CDR3 is 16 residues. The CDR3 nucleotides read TGTGCCAGCAGCTTAAGGTTCACGGGAGGGGACTACGAGCAGTACTTC. It translates to CASSLRFTGGDYEQYF.

This chain connects TRBV19 to TRBJ2-2; no firm D call. Trimming removed 4 bases from V and 6 bases from J, with 3 bases in between. The CDR3 has 11 residues. Looked up from germline, CDR1 is LNHDA and CDR2 is SQIVND (reference sequence). CDR3 sequence (DNA): TGTGCCAGTAGTAGGCCCGGGGAGCTGTTTTTT. Translating it yields CASSRPGELFF.

This clone was seen a few times. V and J are TRBV29-1 and TRBJ1-2; TRBD1 might be the D (5 bases). The CDR3 is made up of 15 amino acids. CDR1 SQVTM and CDR2 ANQGSEA come from the germline V gene. Trimming cost V 2 bases and J 4 bases, with 17 bases left between them. CDR3 coding DNA: TGCAGCGTTGAATCCCCGCTTCGACAGCTCTATGGCTACACCTTC. As protein: CSVESPLRQLYGYTF.

The V and J genes are TRBV6-1 and TRBJ1-5; D possibly corresponds to TRBD1 (6 bases). CDR1 is MNHNS, CDR2 SASEGT, per germline. The V end was cut by 3 bases, the J end by 7 bases, with 19 bases between. There are 16 residues in the CDR3. The CDR3 here is CASSDYRVGTEQPQHF. Here the CDR3 DNA reads TGTGCCAGCAGTGATTACAGGGTGGGGACCGAGCAGCCCCAGCATTTT.

This clone was counted a single time. The chain links TRBV27 to TRBJ2-6; 8 nucleotides align to TRBD1. The germline CDR1 and CDR2 sequences are MNHEY and SMNVEV (reference sequence). The CDR3 length is 18 residues. J was trimmed by 1 base and V by 5 bases; bases with no gene match: 10. DNA for the CDR3: TGTGCCAGCAGTCCAGGACAGGGATGGAGTTCTGGGGCCAACGTCCTGACTTTC. This sequence encodes CASSPGQGWSSGANVLTF.

The genes are TRBV19 and TRBJ1-5; TRBD1 aligns across 7 bases. This CDR3 has 15 amino acids. With 3 bases clipped from V and 3 bases from J, the junction kept 5 bases outside the gene matches. The V gene's germline CDR1 is LNHDA and CDR2 SQIVND (reference sequence). The CDR3 is CASSMVGGDNQPQHF. The CDR3 DNA reads as TGTGCCAGTAGTATGGTAGGGGGCGACAATCAGCCCCAGCATTTT.

This chain uses TRBV28 with TRBJ2-3; possibly TRBD2 for D (5 bases). The V end lost 11 bases, the J end lost 1 base, and 10 bases lay between the germline ends. This CDR3 has 12 amino acids. Germline-derived CDR1 and CDR2 are MDHEN and SYDVKM. DNA of the CDR3: TGTGCCGGCGGACTCGGCACAGATACGCAGTATTTT. Translating it yields CAGGLGTDTQYF.

The rearrangement links TRBV19 to TRBJ2-6, with TRBD1 matching over 12 bases. The CDR3 sequence is 17 residues long. The germline CDR1 and CDR2 sequences are LNHDA and SQIVND (reference sequence). J lost 4 bases, V lost 4 bases, and 5 bases had no gene match. Written as DNA, the CDR3 is TGTGCCAGTAGTACTCGGGACAGGGGGCCCGGGGCCAACGTCCTGACTTTC. As protein: CASSTRDRGPGANVLTF.

This sequence joins TRBV10-2 and TRBJ1-1; TRBD1 might be the D (5 bases). The germline V gene encodes CDR1 WSHSY and CDR2 SAAADI. Trimming left V 6 bases short and J 5 bases short, with 16 bases between. The CDR3 spans 14 residues. In DNA, the CDR3 is TGCGCCAGCAGCACGGGGGGTGGAAGGACTGAAGCTTTCTTT. Translation gives CASSTGGGRTEAFF.

CDR3 sequence: CASSTRQGTTYEQYF. CDR3 nucleotide sequence: TGTGCCAGCAGCACCAGACAGGGTACGACCTACGAGCAGTACTTC. The V gene is TRBV5-6, the J gene TRBJ2-7; 7 positions match TRBD1. The CDR3 covers 15 residues. Trimming removed 4 bases from V and 2 bases from J; junction bases left unmatched: 9. Germline V lookup: CDR1 SGHDT, CDR2 YYEEEE.

The chain uses TRBV6-6 and TRBJ1-1; D is unclear. Germline V lookup: CDR1 MNHNY, CDR2 SVGAGI (reference sequence). The CDR3 extends over 12 amino acids. V was pared by 8 bases and J by 2 bases, with 9 bases between. This CDR3 is CASARRNTEAFF. CDR3 nucleotide sequence: TGTGCCAGCGCGCGAAGAAACACTGAAGCTTTCTTT.

V usage is TRBV6-4 and J usage is TRBJ2-3; D is ambiguous. The CDR3 spans 16 residues. The V gene lost 0 bases and the J gene lost 0 bases, with 10 bases spanning the gap. The germline V gene encodes CDR1 MRHNA and CDR2 SNTAGT. The CDR3 DNA is TGTGCCAGCAGTGACTCTTCTCTTTCTAGCACAGATACGCAGTATTTT. Amino acid sequence: CASSDSSLSSTDTQYF.

The rearrangement joins TRBV5-1 to TRBJ1-4, with D maybe TRBD1 (5 bases). The V gene's germline CDR1 is SGHRS and CDR2 YFSETQ. Trimming took 0 bases from V and 8 from J, leaving 14 bases between them. This CDR3 is 15 amino acids long. CDR3 loop: CASSLAGSGGEKLFF. The CDR3 DNA follows: TGCGCCAGCAGCTTGGCCGGGTCTGGGGGGGAAAAACTGTTTTTT. The whole variable domain, remainder taken from reference TRBV5-1 and TRBJ1-4, is KAGVTQTPRYLIKTRGQQVTLSCSPISGHRSVSWYQQTPGQGLQFLFEYFSETQRNKGNFPGRFSGRQFSNSRSEMNVSTLELGDSALYLCASSLAGSGGEKLFFGSGTQLSVL.